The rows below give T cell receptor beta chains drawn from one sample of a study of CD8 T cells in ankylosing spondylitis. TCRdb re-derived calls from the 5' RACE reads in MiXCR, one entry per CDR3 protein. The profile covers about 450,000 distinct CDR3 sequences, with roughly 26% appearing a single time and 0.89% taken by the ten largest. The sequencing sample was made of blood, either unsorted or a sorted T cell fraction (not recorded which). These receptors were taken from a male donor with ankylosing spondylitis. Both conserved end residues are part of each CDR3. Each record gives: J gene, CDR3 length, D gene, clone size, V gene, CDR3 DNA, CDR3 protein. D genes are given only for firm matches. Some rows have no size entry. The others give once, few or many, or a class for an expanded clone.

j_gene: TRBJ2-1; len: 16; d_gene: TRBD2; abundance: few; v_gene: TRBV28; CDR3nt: TGTGCCAGCAGATCCTACTCGGGGGGCTCCTACAATGAGCAGTTCTTC; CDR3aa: CASRSYSGGSYNEQFF
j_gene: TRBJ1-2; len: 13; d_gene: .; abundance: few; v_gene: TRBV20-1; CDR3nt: TGCAGTGCTGCCGTGATGGGGGCGGAAGGCTACACCTTC; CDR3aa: CSAAVMGAEGYTF
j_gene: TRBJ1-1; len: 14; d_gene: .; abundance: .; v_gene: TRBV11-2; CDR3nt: TGTGCCAGCAGCTTTAGCCAGGGTAACACTGAAGCTTTCTTT; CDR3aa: CASSFSQGNTEAFF
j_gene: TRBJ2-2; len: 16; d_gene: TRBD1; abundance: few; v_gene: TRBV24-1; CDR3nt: TGTGCCACCAGTCATACCCGGACAGGCAACACCGGGGAGCTGTTTTTT; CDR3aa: CATSHTRTGNTGELFF
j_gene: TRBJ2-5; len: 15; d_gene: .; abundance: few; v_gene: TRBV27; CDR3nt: TGTGCCAGCAGTTTAATGATGGGGGTCCAAGAGACCCAGTACTTC; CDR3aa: CASSLMMGVQETQYF
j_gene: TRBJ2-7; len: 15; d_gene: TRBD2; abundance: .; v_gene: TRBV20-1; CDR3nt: TGCAGTGCTAGTGGCGGGACTAGCGGATCCTACGAGCAGTACTTC; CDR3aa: CSASGGTSGSYEQYF
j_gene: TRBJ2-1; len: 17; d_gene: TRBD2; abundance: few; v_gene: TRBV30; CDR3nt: TGTGCCTGGAGTGCTCTCCCGGGACTAGCGGGGTACAATGAGCAGTTCTTC; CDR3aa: CAWSALPGLAGYNEQFF
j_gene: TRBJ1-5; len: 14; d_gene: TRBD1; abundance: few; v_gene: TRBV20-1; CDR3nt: TGCAGTGCAACCAACAGGGGGAGGGTTCAGCCCCAGCATTTT; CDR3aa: CSATNRGRVQPQHF
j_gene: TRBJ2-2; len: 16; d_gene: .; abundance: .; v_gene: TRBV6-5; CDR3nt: TGTGCCAGCAGTTACTCATGGGCGATTAACACCGGGGAGCTGTTTTTT; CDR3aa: CASSYSWAINTGELFF
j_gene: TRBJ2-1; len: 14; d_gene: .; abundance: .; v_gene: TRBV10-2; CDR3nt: TGCGCCAGCAGTGCGACAGCGTCATACAATGAGCAGTTCTTC; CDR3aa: CASSATASYNEQFF
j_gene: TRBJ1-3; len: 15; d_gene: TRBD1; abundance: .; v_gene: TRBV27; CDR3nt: TGTGCCAAATTACAGGGGGTCCGCTCTGGAAACACCATATATTTT; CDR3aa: CAKLQGVRSGNTIYF
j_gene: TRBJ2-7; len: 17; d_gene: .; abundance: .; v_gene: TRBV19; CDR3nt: TGTGCCAGTAGTATAAGACGCGGGACCCAACGGATGTACGAGCAGTACTTC; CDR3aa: CASSIRRGTQRMYEQYF
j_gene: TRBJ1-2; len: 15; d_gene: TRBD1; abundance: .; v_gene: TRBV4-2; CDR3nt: TGTGCCAGCAGCCAAGATCCGGGACAGGGGGTCGGCTACACCTTC; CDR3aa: CASSQDPGQGVGYTF
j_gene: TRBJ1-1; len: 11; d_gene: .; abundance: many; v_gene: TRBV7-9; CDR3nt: TGTGCCAGCAGTAACTCCGATACGGCTTTCTTT; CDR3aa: CASSNSDTAFF
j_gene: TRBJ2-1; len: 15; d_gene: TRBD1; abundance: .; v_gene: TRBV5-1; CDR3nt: TGCGCCAGCAGCCTAGGACAGGGTCAATACAATGAGCAGTTCTTC; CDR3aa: CASSLGQGQYNEQFF
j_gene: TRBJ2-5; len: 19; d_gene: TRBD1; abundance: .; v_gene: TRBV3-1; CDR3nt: TGTGCCAGCAGCCAAGATACCAGGGGGAGACAAGGGAGCCAAGAGACCCAGTACTTC; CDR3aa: CASSQDTRGRQGSQETQYF
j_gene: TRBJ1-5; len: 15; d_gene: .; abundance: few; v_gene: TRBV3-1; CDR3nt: TGTGCCAGCAGCTTCGGGACGCAGAACAATCAGCCCCAGCATTTT; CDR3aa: CASSFGTQNNQPQHF
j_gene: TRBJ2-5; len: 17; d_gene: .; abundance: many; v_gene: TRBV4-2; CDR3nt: TGTGCCAGCAGCCAAGGGGTCCCTTTGAGCGGCCAAGAGACCCAGTACTTC; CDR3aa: CASSQGVPLSGQETQYF
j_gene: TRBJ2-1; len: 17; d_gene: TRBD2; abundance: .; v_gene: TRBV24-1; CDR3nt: TGTGCCACCAGTGACCATGGGACTAGCGGGAGAGGTGGTGAGCAGTTCTTC; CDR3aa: CATSDHGTSGRGGEQFF
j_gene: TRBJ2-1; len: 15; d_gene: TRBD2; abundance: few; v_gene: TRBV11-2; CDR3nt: TGTGCCAGCAGCTCCTATACGGGACTAGCATCCGAGCAGTTCTTC; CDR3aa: CASSSYTGLASEQFF
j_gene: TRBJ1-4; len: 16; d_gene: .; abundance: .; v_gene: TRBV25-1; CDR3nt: TGTGCCAGCAGCCAAGCCGGGACGGTGGGGAGTGAAAAACTGTTTTTT; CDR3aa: CASSQAGTVGSEKLFF
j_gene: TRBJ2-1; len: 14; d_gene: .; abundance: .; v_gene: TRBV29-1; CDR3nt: TGCAGCGTTGAGAAGGGGGGTTCCTACAATGAGCAGTTCTTC; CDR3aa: CSVEKGGSYNEQFF
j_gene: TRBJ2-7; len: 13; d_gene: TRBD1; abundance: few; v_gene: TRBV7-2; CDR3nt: TGTGCCAGCAGCTTGACAGGGGGCTTCGAGCAGTACTTC; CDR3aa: CASSLTGGFEQYF
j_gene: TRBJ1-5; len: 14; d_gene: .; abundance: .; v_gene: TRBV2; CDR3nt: TGTGCCAGCAGAGGGGGGCTGAGCAATCAGCCCCAGCATTTT; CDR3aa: CASRGGLSNQPQHF
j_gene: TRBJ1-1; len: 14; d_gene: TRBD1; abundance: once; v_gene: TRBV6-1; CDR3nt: TGTGCCAGCCTAAGCAGGGGGCTGAACACTGAAGCTTTCTTT; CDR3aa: CASLSRGLNTEAFF
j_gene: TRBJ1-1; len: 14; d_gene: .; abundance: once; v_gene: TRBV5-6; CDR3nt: TGTGCCAGCAGACGCGACCGACTTAACGAGGAAGCTTTCTTT; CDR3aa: CASRRDRLNEEAFF
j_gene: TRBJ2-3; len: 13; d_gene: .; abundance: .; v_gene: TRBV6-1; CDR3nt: TGTGCCAGCAGTGAATCCTCCCGAGATACGCAGTATTTT; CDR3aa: CASSESSRDTQYF